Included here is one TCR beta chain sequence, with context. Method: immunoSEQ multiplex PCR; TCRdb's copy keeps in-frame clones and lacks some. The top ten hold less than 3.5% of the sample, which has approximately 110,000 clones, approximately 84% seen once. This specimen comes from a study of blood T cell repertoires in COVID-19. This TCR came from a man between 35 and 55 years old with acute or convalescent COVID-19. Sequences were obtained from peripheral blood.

CDR3 sequence: CASSNSQGRNSPLHF. Written as DNA, the CDR3 is TGTGCCAGCAGCAACTCACAGGGGAGGAATTCACCCCTCCACTTT. This chain connects TRBV7-9 to TRBJ1-6, with 7 bases lining up with TRBD1. The V gene end was trimmed by 5 bases and the J gene end by 7 bases; junction bases not matched to a gene: 8. This CDR3 is 15 amino acids long. CDR1 SEHNR and CDR2 FQNEAQ come from the germline V gene (reference sequence).